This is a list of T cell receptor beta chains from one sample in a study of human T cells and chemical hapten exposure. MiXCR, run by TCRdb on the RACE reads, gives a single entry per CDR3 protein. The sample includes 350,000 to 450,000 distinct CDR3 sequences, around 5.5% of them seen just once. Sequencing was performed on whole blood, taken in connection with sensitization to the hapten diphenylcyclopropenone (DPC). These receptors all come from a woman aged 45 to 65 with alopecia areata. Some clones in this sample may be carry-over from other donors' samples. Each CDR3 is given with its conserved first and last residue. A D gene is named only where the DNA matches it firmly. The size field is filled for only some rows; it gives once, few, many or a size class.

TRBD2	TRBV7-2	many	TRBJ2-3	CASSLWTSGGADTQYF	TGTGCCAGCAGCTTGTGGACTAGCGGGGGGGCAGATACGCAGTATTTT
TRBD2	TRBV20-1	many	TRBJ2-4	CSASGGNRDIQYF	TGCAGTGCTAGCGGGGGGAATCGGGACATTCAGTACTTC
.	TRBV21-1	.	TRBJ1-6	CASSKGGTGPPQFHNSPLHF	TGTGCCAGCAGCAAAGGAGGAACAGGGCCCCCACAATTCCATAATTCACCCCTCCACTTT
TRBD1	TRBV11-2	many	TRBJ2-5	CASSPGQGQLETQYF	TGTGCCAGCAGCCCCGGACAGGGGCAGTTAGAGACCCAGTACTTC
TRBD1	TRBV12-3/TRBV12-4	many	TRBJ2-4	CASSFRQGDIQYF	TGTGCCAGCAGTTTCCGACAGGGAGACATTCAGTACTTC
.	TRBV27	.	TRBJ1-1	CASSLLAGIEAFF	TGTGCCAGCAGTTTGCTCGCCGGGATCGAAGCTTTCTTT
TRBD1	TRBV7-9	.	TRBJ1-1	CASSLPGQGVEAFF	TGTGCCAGCAGCTTACCCGGACAGGGGGTTGAAGCTTTCTTT
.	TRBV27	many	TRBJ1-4	CASSFSGTNEKLFF	TGTGCCAGCAGTTTCTCAGGGACTAATGAAAAACTGTTTTTT
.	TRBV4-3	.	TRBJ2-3	CASSSGEDKADTQYF	TGCGCCAGCAGCTCAGGAGAGGATAAGGCAGATACGCAGTATTTT
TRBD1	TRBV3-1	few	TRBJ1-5	CASGTGGANSNQPQHF	TGTGCCAGCGGGACAGGGGGCGCGAATAGCAATCAGCCCCAGCATTTT
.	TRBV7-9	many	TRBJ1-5	CASSLMDQPQHF	TGTGCCAGCAGCTTAATGGATCAGCCCCAGCATTTT
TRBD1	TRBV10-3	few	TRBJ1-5	CAISEWGQGNQPQHF	TGTGCCATCAGTGAGTGGGGACAGGGCAATCAGCCCCAGCATTTT
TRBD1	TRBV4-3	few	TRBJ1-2	CASSQDGDSFTYGYTF	TGCGCCAGCAGCCAAGATGGGGACAGCTTTACCTATGGCTACACCTTC
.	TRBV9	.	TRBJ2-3	CASSPRDLEQYF	TGTGCCAGCAGCCCGCGGGACTTGGAGCAGTATTTT
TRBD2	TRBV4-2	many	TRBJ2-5	CASSQGSSGQETQYF	TGTGCCAGCAGCCAAGGATCTAGCGGCCAAGAGACCCAGTACTTC
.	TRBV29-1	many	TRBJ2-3	CSVRSTGTSTDTQYF	TGCAGCGTCAGGTCGACAGGGACTAGCACAGATACGCAGTATTTT
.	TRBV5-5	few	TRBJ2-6	CASSFDTGPGANVLTF	TGTGCCAGCAGCTTCGACACAGGGCCGGGGGCCAACGTCCTGACTTTC
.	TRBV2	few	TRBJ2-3	CASSRSDPQYF	TGTGCCAGCAGTCGGAGTGATCCGCAGTATTTT
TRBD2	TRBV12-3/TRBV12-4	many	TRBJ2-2	CAGLAPNTGELFF	TGTGCGGGACTAGCGCCGAACACCGGGGAGCTGTTTTTT
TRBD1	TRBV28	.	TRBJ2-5	CASSSRQGYQETQYF	TGTGCCAGCAGTTCTCGACAGGGGTACCAAGAGACCCAGTACTTC
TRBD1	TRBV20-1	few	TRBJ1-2	CSASARTGRIYGYTF	TGCAGTGCTAGCGCGAGGACAGGCCGAATCTATGGCTACACCTTC
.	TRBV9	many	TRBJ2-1	CASSLRAHSYNEQFF	TGTGCCAGCAGCCTCCGAGCTCACTCCTACAATGAGCAGTTCTTC
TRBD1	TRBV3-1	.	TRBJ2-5	CASSRNEIRDRGHGETQYF	TGTGCCAGCAGCCGCAACGAAATCCGGGACAGGGGGCACGGAGAGACCCAGTACTTC
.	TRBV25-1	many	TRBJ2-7	CASSDPASYEQYF	TGTGCCAGCAGTGACCCGGCCTCCTACGAGCAGTACTTC
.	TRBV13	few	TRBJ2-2	CASIRASAGELFF	TGTGCCAGCATTCGGGCTTCCGCCGGGGAGCTGTTTTTT
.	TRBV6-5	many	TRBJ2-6	CASLGHGANVLTF	TGTGCCTCGCTAGGGCATGGGGCCAACGTCCTGACTTTC
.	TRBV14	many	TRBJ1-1	CASSQGIRHTEAFF	TGTGCCAGCAGCCAAGGGATTCGGCACACTGAAGCTTTCTTT